This T cell receptor beta chain was documented in a study of cytomegalovirus exposure and HLA in healthy donors. Study findings and constraints: Specificity of a few CMV-associated chains for CMV antigens was verified in vitro. Cytomegalovirus-associated status was assigned to about 150 TCR beta chains. Exclusion applied to some V segments, including TRBV6-2 and TRBV6-3, as they were indistinguishable. Highly shared sequence variants in one cluster were likely a sequencing artifact.

Primers for the PCR totalled 60 Vbeta and 13 Jbeta. Only in-frame clones appear in the TCRdb table, and some are missing; sequencing was by immunoSEQ multiplex PCR. The data show about 140,000 clones, nearly 80% seen once. Trimming cost V 5 bases and J 5 bases, with 21 bases left between them. This CDR3 is built from 16 residues. Per the germline V gene, CDR1 is SGHVS and CDR2 is FNYEAQ. A remark on this clone: Its antigen is unidentified.

The receptor was isolated from a male donor in good health and CMV-seronegative. V and J are TRBV7-6 and TRBJ2-5; D possibly corresponds to TRBD2 (7 bases). Input material: PBMCs. CDR3 in amino acids: CASSPGGGGSGETQYF. For the CDR3, the DNA is TGTGCCAGCAGCCCCGGGGGAGGGGGAAGTGGGGAGACCCAGTACTTC.